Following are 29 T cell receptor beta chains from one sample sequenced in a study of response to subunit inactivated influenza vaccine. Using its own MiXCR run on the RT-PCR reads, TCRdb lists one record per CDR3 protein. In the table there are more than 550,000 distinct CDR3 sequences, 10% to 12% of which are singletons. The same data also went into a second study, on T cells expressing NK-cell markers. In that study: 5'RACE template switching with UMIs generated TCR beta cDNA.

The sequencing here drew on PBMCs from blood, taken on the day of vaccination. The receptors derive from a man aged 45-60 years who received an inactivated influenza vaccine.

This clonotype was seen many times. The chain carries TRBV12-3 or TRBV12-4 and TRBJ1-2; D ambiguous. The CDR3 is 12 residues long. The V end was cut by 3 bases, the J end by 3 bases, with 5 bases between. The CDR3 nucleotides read TGTGCCAGCAGTTTGATACACTATGGCTACACCTTC. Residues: CASSLIHYGYTF.

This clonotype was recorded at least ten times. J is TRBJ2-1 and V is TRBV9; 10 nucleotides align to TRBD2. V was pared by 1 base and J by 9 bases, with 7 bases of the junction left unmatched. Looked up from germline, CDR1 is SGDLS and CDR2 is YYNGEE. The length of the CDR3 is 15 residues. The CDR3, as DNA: TGTGCCAGCAGCGTATCTAGCGGGAGTCTGATTGAGCAGTTCTTC. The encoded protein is CASSVSSGSLIEQFF.

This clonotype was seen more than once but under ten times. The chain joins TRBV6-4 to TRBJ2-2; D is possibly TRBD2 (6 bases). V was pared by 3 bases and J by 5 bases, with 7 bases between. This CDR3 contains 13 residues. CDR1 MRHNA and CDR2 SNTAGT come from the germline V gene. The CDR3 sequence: CASSEAGTGELFF. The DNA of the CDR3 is TGTGCCAGCAGTGAAGCGGGTACCGGGGAGCTGTTTTTT.

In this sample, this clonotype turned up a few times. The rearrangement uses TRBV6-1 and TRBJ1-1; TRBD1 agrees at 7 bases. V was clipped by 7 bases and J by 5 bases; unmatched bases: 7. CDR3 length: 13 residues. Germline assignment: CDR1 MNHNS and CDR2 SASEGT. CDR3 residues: CASTRQGVTEAFF. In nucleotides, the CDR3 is TGTGCCAGCACCCGACAGGGAGTAACTGAAGCTTTCTTT.

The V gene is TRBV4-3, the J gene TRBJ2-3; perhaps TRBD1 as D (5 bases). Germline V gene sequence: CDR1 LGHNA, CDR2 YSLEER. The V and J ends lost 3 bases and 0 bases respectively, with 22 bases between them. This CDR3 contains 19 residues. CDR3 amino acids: CASSQHPLLKGLSTDTQYF. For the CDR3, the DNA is TGCGCCAGCAGCCAGCATCCCCTCTTGAAGGGGCTAAGCACAGATACGCAGTATTTT.

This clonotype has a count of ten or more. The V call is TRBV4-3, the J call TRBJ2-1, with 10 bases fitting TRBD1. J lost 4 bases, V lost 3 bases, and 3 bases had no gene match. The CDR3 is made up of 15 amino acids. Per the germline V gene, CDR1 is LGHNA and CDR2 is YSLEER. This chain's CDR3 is CASSQRTGGYNEQFF. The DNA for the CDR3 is TGCGCCAGCAGCCAGCGGACAGGGGGGTACAATGAGCAGTTCTTC.

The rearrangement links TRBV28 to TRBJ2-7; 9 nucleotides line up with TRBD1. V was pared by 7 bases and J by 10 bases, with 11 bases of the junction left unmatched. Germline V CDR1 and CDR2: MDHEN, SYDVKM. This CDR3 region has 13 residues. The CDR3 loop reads CASNLNRGRAQYF. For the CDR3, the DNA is TGTGCCAGCAACCTGAACAGGGGGCGCGCCCAGTACTTC.

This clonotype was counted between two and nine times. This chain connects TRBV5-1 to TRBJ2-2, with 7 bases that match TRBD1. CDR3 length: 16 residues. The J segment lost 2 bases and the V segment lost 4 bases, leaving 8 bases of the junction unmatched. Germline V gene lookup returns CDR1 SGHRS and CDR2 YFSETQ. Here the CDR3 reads CASSPPGQLNTGELFF. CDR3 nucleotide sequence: TGCGCCAGCAGCCCTCCGGGACAGCTAAACACCGGGGAGCTGTTTTTT.

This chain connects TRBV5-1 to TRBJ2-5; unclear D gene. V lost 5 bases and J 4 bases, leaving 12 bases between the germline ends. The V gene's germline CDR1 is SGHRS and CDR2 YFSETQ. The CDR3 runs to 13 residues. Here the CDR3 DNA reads TGCGCCAGCAGGATTGACAAGGGAGAGACCCAGTACTTC. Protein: CASRIDKGETQYF.

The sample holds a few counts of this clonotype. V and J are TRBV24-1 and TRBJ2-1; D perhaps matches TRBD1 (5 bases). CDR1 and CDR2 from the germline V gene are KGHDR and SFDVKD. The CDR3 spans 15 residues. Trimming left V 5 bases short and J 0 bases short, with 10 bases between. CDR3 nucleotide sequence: TGTGCCACCAGTGCTGGGGCGAGCTCCTACAATGAGCAGTTCTTC. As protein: CATSAGASSYNEQFF.

The DNA of the CDR3 is TGCAGCGTTGAAGGATTACTAGGAGGCGAGCAGTACTTC. Its protein product is CSVEGLLGGEQYF. This chain uses TRBV29-1 with TRBJ2-7; maybe TRBD2 (5 bases). The CDR3 has 13 amino acids. The V end lost 1 base, the J end lost 6 bases, and 13 bases lay between the germline ends. The V gene's germline CDR1 is SQVTM and CDR2 ANQGSEA.

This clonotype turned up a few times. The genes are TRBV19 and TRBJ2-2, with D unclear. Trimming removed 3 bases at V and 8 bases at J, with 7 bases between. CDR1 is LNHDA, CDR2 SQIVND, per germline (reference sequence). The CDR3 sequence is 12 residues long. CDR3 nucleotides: TGTGCCAGTAGTATGTCACGGGGGGAGCTGTTTTTT. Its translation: CASSMSRGELFF.

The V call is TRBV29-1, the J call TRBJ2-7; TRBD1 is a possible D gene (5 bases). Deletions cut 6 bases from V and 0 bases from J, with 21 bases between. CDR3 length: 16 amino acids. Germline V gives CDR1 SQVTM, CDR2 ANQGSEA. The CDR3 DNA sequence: TGCAGCGTCGGGTCGATGTACCACCAGGGCTCCTACGAGCAGTACTTC. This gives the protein CSVGSMYHQGSYEQYF.

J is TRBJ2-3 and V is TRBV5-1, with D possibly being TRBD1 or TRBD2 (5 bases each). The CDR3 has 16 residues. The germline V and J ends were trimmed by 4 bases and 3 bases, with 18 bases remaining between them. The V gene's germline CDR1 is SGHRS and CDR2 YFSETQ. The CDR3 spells CASSPEPGARTDTQYF. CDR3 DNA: TGCGCCAGCAGCCCGGAGCCCGGGGCACGTACAGATACGCAGTATTTT.

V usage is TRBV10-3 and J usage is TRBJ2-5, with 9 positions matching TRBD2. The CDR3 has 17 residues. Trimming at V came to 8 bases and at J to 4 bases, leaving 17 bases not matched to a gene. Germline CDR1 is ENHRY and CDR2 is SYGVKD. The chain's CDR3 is CAIGRRLAGLGAETQYF. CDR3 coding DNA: TGTGCCATCGGAAGGCGGCTAGCGGGATTGGGGGCAGAGACCCAGTACTTC.

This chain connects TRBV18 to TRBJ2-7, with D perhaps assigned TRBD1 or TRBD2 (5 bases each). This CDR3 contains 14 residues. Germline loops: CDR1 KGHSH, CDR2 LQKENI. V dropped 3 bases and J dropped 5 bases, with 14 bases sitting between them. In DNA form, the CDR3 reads TGTGCCAGCTCACCGGGGACGCCCGTAGACGAGCAGTACTTC. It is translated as CASSPGTPVDEQYF.

The DNA of the CDR3 is TGCGCCAGCAGCCACCCCCTCCGACAGGGAGGCAACGGGGAGCTGTTTTTT. Translating gives CASSHPLRQGGNGELFF. The V call is TRBV4-1, the J call TRBJ2-2; TRBD1 is a possible D gene (7 bases). Per germline, CDR1 MGHRA and CDR2 YSYEKL. This CDR3 spans 17 amino acids. Trimming removed 3 bases at V and 7 bases at J, with 21 bases between.

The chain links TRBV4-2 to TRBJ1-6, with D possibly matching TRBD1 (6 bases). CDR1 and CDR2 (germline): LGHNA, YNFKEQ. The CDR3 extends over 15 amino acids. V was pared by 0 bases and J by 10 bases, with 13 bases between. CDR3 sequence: CASSQEWGLRSPLHF. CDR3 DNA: TGTGCCAGCAGCCAAGAATGGGGGCTGAGGTCACCCCTCCACTTT.

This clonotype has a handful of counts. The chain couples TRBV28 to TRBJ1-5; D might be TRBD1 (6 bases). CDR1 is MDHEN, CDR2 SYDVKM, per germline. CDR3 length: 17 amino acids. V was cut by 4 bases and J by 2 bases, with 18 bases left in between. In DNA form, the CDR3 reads TGTGCCAGCAGTTCTTACCCCCTGACAGGACGCAATCAGCCCCAGCATTTT. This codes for CASSSYPLTGRNQPQHF.

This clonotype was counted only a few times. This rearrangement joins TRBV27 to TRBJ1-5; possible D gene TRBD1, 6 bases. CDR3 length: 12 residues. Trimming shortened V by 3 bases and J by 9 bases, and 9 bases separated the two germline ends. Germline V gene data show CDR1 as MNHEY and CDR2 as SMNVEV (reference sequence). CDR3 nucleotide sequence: TGTGCCAGCAGTTTTCCCAGGGGGCCCCAGCATTTT. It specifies CASSFPRGPQHF.

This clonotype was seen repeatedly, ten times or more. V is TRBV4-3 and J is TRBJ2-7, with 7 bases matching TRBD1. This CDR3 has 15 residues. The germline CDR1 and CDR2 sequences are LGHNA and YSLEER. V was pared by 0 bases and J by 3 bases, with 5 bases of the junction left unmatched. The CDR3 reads CASSQDMGQNYEQYF. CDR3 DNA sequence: TGCGCCAGCAGCCAAGATATGGGACAGAACTACGAGCAGTACTTC.

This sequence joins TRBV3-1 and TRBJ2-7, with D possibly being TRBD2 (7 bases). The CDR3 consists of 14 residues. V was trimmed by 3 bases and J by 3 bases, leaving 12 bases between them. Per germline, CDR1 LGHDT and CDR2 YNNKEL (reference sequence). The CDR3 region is CASSQGGRYYEQYF. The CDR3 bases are TGTGCCAGCAGCCAGGGGGGGCGATACTACGAGCAGTACTTC.

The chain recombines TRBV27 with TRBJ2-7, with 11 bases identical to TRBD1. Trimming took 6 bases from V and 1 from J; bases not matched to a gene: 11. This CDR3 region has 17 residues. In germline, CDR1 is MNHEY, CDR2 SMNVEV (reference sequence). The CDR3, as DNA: TGTGCCAGCAGATTTTATGGACAGGGGGCAGAGTCCTACGAGCAGTACTTC. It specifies CASRFYGQGAESYEQYF.

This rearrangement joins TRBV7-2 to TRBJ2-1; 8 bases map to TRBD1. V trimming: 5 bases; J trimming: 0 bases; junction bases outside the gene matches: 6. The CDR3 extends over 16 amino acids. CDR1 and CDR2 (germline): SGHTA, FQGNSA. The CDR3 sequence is CASSITGGSSYNEQFF. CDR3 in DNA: TGTGCCAGCAGCATTACAGGGGGGAGCTCCTACAATGAGCAGTTCTTC.

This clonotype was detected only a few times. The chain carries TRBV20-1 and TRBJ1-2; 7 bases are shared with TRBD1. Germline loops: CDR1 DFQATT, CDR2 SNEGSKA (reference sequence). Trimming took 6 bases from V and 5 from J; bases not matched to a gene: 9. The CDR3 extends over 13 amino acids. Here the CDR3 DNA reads TGCAGTGCAGGACCGGGACAGCTTTATGGCTACACCTTC. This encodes CSAGPGQLYGYTF.

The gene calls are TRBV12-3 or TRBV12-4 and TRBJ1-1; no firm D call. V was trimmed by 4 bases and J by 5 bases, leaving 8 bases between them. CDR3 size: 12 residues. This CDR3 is CASSSWVTEAFF. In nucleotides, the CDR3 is TGTGCCAGCAGTTCCTGGGTAACTGAAGCTTTCTTT.

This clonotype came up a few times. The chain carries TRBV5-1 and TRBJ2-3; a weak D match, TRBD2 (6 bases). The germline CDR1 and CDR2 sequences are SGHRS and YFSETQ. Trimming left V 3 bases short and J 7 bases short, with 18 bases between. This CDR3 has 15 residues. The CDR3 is CASSSTRTSWHTQYF. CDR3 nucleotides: TGCGCCAGCAGCTCGACTAGGACGAGCTGGCATACGCAGTATTTT. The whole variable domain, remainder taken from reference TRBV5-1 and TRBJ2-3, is KAGVTQTPRYLIKTRGQQVTLSCSPISGHRSVSWYQQTPGQGLQFLFEYFSETQRNKGNFPGRFSGRQFSNSRSEMNVSTLELGDSALYLCASSSTRTSWHTQYFGPGTRLTVL.

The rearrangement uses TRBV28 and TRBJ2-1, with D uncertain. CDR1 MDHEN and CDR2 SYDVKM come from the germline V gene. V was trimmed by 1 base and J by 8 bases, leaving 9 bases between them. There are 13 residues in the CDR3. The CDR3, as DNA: TGTGCCAGCAGTTTATCTTCCCCCGATGAGCAGTTCTTC. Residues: CASSLSSPDEQFF. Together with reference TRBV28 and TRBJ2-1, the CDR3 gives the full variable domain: DVKVTQSSRYLVKRTGEKVFLECVQDMDHENMFWYRQDPGLGLRLIYFSYDVKMKEKGDIPEGYSVSREKKERFSLILESASTNQTSMYLCASSLSSPDEQFFGPGTRLTVL.

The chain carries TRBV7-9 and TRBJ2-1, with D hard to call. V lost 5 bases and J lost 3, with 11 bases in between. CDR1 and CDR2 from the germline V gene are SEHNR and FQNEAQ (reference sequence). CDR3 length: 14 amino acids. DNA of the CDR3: TGTGCCAGCAGCGATGGGCCCCTCTACAATGAGCAGTTCTTC. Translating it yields CASSDGPLYNEQFF.